This TCR beta chain was found in a study of blood T cell repertoires in COVID-19. Overall study context: Sample material is recorded as cDNA or gDNA derived from T cells, B-cell-depleted T cells, or PBMCs.

The CDR3 totals 14 residues. Germline V gene sequence: CDR1 SEHNR, CDR2 FQNEAQ (reference sequence). Unmatched junction bases numbered 5, after V lost 5 bases and J lost 4 bases. One Seattle source followed patients from active infection through their disease course. Study processing details: Amplification of reference gene primers was used by the study to estimate nucleated cell counts. Produced via immunoSEQ multiplex PCR; TCRdb's table is partial and in-frame only. For V, J and clone size, that table is used; D and trimming come from the DNA. The top ten clones hold 7.8% of a sample with approximately 190,000 clones, around 76% of them seen once.

The sample was peripheral blood. The chain has TRBV7-9 and TRBJ2-3; 8 bases agree with TRBD1. This receptor was identified in a woman in her fifties or sixties with COVID-19, enrolled during active disease. The CDR3 DNA sequence: TGTGCCAGCAGCCCGAGGACAGGGTCAGATACGCAGTATTTT. The encoded protein is CASSPRTGSDTQYF. The full variable domain, in which reference TRBV7-9 and TRBJ2-3 provide the parts outside the CDR3, is DTGVSQNPRHKITKRGQNVTFRCDPISEHNRLYWYRQTLGQGPEFLTYFQNEAQLEKSRLLSDRFSAERPKGSFSTLEIQRTEQGDSAMYLCASSPRTGSDTQYFGPGTRLTVL.